The 26 T cell receptor beta chains listed next were all sequenced from one sample in a study of T cells in Graves' hyperthyroidism and ophthalmopathy. Template material for amplifying TCR beta CDR3 regions consisted of RNA transcripts. The HTBI primer set was used in a first-round RT-PCR of the TCR CDR3. TCRdb reprocessed the multiplex PCR reads via MiXCR and lists one record per CDR3 protein. The sample consists of more than 500,000 distinct CDR3 sequences, roughly 15% of them appearing once. Sequencing was done on a sample of blood. These receptor sequences come from a woman aged 40 to 49 with Graves' ophthalmopathy.

This clonotype was seen at least ten times. This chain joins TRBV25-1 and TRBJ1-2; D is unresolved. This CDR3 spans 14 amino acids. Trimming shortened V by 1 base and J by 2 bases, and 8 bases separated the two germline ends. Germline V gene lookup returns CDR1 MGHDK and CDR2 SYGVNS. CDR3 in DNA: TGTGCCAGCAGTGAATCGGGCGGAAACTATGGCTACACCTTC. It specifies CASSESGGNYGYTF.

This clonotype was seen ten or more times. The chain combines TRBV20-1 with TRBJ1-2, with D perhaps TRBD1 (5 bases). The CDR3 sequence is 13 residues long. The ends were cut back, 2 bases at V and 4 bases at J, with 11 bases in the middle. CDR1 DFQATT and CDR2 SNEGSKA come from the germline V gene (reference sequence). CDR3 in DNA: TGCAGTGCTAGATCCCCTGGGGGCTATGGCTACACCTTC. Amino acid sequence: CSARSPGGYGYTF.

In its sample, this clonotype was seen many times. Germline and junction disagree at one end, which may indicate a read error. The chain combines TRBV12-3 or TRBV12-4 with TRBJ2-7; 12 nucleotides align to TRBD2. This CDR3 is built from 15 residues. CDR3 in DNA: TGCGCCAGCAGACCAGGGACTAGCGGGTCCTACGAGCAGTACTTC. It specifies CASRPGTSGSYEQYF.

This clonotype was recorded many times. The chain combines TRBV6-2 or TRBV6-3 with TRBJ1-1; D not certain. Germline V gene lookup returns CDR1 MNHEY and CDR2 SVGEGT. The CDR3 loop spans 13 amino acids. V lost 8 bases and J 5 bases, leaving 15 bases between the germline ends. CDR3 nucleotide sequence: TGTGCCAGCCGTCCTTTTTGGTCGACTGAAGCTTTCTTT. It is translated as CASRPFWSTEAFF.

This clonotype was counted many times. CDR3 nucleotides: TGTGCCAGCAGTTACTCGACTGGCAGCTCCTACGAGCAGTACTTC. As protein: CASSYSTGSSYEQYF. The chain uses TRBV6-5 and TRBJ2-7; D is unresolved. The V end was cut by 0 bases, the J end by 0 bases, with 9 bases between. CDR1 is MNHEY and CDR2 is SVGAGI in the germline V gene. This CDR3 region has 15 residues.

This clonotype was detected a few times. The V gene is TRBV6-2 or TRBV6-3, the J gene TRBJ1-5; 11 bases align to TRBD1. Trimming removed 11 bases from V and 11 bases from J; junction bases left unmatched: 8. CDR3 length: 12 residues. CDR1 and CDR2 from the germline V gene are MNHEY and SVGEGT. For the CDR3, the DNA is TGTGCCGGCGGGACAGGGGGTGGGTCCCAGCATTTT. Its protein product is CAGGTGGGSQHF.

This clonotype showed up many times. The chain employs TRBV19 and TRBJ2-7; 7 bases line up with TRBD1. Per germline, CDR1 LNHDA and CDR2 SQIVND (reference sequence). The CDR3 spans 15 residues. Trimming at V came to 3 bases and at J to 0 bases, leaving 5 bases not matched to a gene. The CDR3 DNA reads as TGTGCCAGTAGTATCGCGACAGGGAGCTCCTACGAGCAGTACTTC. Translation: CASSIATGSSYEQYF.

This clonotype was picked up many times. One end of the junction does not line up with germline, which may come from a read error. The CDR3 DNA is TGTGCCAGCAGTCGCCCCAGCGGGAGGGCCTACGAGCAGTGCTTC. This encodes CASSRPSGRAYEQCF. This rearrangement joins TRBV12-3 or TRBV12-4 to TRBJ2-7; the match to TRBD2 covers 10 bases. The CDR3 runs 15 residues.

With respect to this clonotype: One end of the junction does not line up with germline, which may come from a read error. The chain has TRBV7-7 and TRBJ2-5, with 12 nucleotides matching TRBD2. This CDR3 has 17 amino acids. CDR1 and CDR2 from the germline V gene are SSHAT and FNYEAQ (reference sequence). In nucleotides, the CDR3 is TGTGCTAGCAGCGCGGTTCTAGCGGGGGGGCCGGGAGAGACCCAGTACTTC. The encoded protein is CASSAVLAGGPGETQYF.

The chain uses TRBV12-3 or TRBV12-4 and TRBJ2-7; tentatively, D is TRBD1 or TRBD2 (6 bases each). Trimming pared 5 bases from V and 2 bases from J, leaving 16 bases between. The CDR3 runs to 15 residues. Here the CDR3 DNA reads TGTGCCAGCAGTGAAGGGGGGCGGGCCGCCTACGAGCAGTACTTC. It specifies CASSEGGRAAYEQYF.

This clonotype has just a few counts. The chain uses TRBV20-1 and TRBJ2-7; TRBD1 aligns across 9 bases. CDR3 size: 14 residues. Per the germline V gene, CDR1 is DFQATT and CDR2 is SNEGSKA (reference sequence). CDR3 residues: CSPRGTGSPYEQYF. The CDR3 nucleotides read TGCAGCCCTAGGGGGACAGGGTCTCCCTACGAGCAGTACTTC.

This clonotype was found many times. This chain joins TRBV28 and TRBJ2-7, with 9 bases matching TRBD2. Germline values: CDR1 MDHEN, CDR2 SYDVKM. V trimming: 5 bases; J trimming: 4 bases; junction bases outside the gene matches: 9. The CDR3 runs 15 residues. CDR3 in DNA: TGTGCCAGCAGTCCCGGGACTAGCAGAGAATACGAGCAGTACTTC. It translates to CASSPGTSREYEQYF.

The rearrangement uses TRBV28 and TRBJ2-2; D unresolved. The CDR3 loop spans 15 amino acids. V was trimmed by 6 bases and J by 4 bases, leaving 15 bases between them. From germline, CDR1 is MDHEN and CDR2 SYDVKM. CDR3 protein: CASSSIHGGTGELFF. The DNA of the CDR3 is TGTGCCAGCAGCTCCATCCACGGTGGCACCGGGGAGCTGTTTTTT.

This clonotype appeared a few times. This chain uses TRBV20-1 with TRBJ1-1; D is undetermined. The CDR3 totals 12 residues. The germline CDR1 and CDR2 sequences are DFQATT and SNEGSKA (reference sequence). Trimming stripped 1 base from V and 6 bases from J, with 9 bases between. The CDR3 here is CSARVRVAEAFF. The DNA of the CDR3 is TGCAGTGCTAGAGTTAGGGTTGCTGAAGCTTTCTTT.

This clonotype occurred many times. The V call is TRBV19, the J call TRBJ2-5, with D unresolved. Germline V lookup: CDR1 LNHDA, CDR2 SQIVND (reference sequence). The CDR3 has 14 amino acids. V shed 6 bases and J shed 4 bases, with 15 bases lying between them. The chain's CDR3 is CASSGGHLGETQYF. The DNA of the CDR3 is TGTGCCAGTAGCGGCGGCCACCTAGGAGAGACCCAGTACTTC.

This clonotype was recorded at least ten times. The chain employs TRBV20-1 and TRBJ2-1; 11 nucleotides line up with TRBD2. Germline loops: CDR1 DFQATT, CDR2 SNEGSKA (reference sequence). This CDR3 is built from 14 residues. V lost 5 bases and J lost 7; bases outside the gene matches: 7. The CDR3 DNA reads TGCAGTGCTGGGAGCCTAGCGGGAGGAAATGAGCAGTTCTTC. It yields the protein CSAGSLAGGNEQFF.

This clonotype was detected many times. The V and J genes are TRBV28 and TRBJ2-7, with D unclear. There are 10 residues in the CDR3. The V end was cut by 8 bases, the J end by 7 bases, with 9 bases between. Germline V lookup: CDR1 MDHEN, CDR2 SYDVKM. The CDR3 nucleotides read TGTGCCAGCGGTTCAAGTGAGCAGTACTTC. This sequence encodes CASGSSEQYF.

This clonotype has just a few counts. The genes are TRBV4-1 and TRBJ2-3; the match to TRBD2 covers 9 bases. J was trimmed by 5 bases and V by 0 bases; bases with no gene match: 9. Germline CDR1 reads MGHRA; CDR2 reads YSYEKL. The CDR3 has 17 residues. This CDR3 reads CASSQDLPSGTGDTQYF. The CDR3 DNA is TGCGCCAGCAGCCAAGATCTGCCTAGCGGGACGGGAGATACGCAGTATTTT.

This clonotype was seen repeatedly, ten times or more. This rearrangement joins TRBV28 to TRBJ2-7; 7 bases are shared with TRBD2. Germline CDR1 reads MDHEN; CDR2 reads SYDVKM. This CDR3 comprises 15 residues. V gave up 4 bases and J gave up 0 bases; unmatched junction bases: 6. CDR3 nucleotides: TGTGCCAGCAGTTCGATAGCGGGCCACTCCTACGAGCAGTACTTC. Translating it yields CASSSIAGHSYEQYF.

This clonotype has at least ten counts. The chain has TRBV5-1 and TRBJ2-7; no definite D call. The CDR3 length is 14 residues. V lost 2 bases to trimming and J lost 3 bases, with 12 bases between them. Germline CDR1 SGHRS, CDR2 YFSETQ. The CDR3 DNA reads TGCGCCAGCAGCTTAGTTCGACCCGACTACGAGCAGTACTTC. As protein: CASSLVRPDYEQYF.

This clonotype was detected ten times or more. This chain connects TRBV25-1 to TRBJ2-7, with D perhaps TRBD1 (5 bases). The CDR3 length is 15 residues. V gave up 3 bases and J gave up 3 bases, with 15 bases separating them. Germline V gives CDR1 MGHDK, CDR2 SYGVNS. The CDR3: CASSESQDLLYEQYF. CDR3 DNA: TGTGCCAGCAGTGAGTCACAGGACCTCCTCTACGAGCAGTACTTC.

This clonotype was seen many times. The V and J genes are TRBV7-9 and TRBJ2-7, with D possibly TRBD2 on 6 matching bases. The V end lost 1 base, the J end lost 2 bases, and 12 bases lay between the germline ends. CDR1 and CDR2 from the germline V gene are SEHNR and FQNEAQ (reference sequence). This CDR3 is 15 amino acids long. The CDR3 DNA sequence: TGTGCCAGCAGCTTAGGGGACTGGGATACCTACGAGCAGTACTTC. Translated: CASSLGDWDTYEQYF.

This clonotype was detected ten times or more. This rearrangement joins TRBV7-2 to TRBJ2-5; 7 bases align to TRBD2. J gave up 5 bases and V 5 bases, and 8 bases lay outside the gene matches. CDR3 length: 14 amino acids. Germline assignment: CDR1 SGHTA and CDR2 FQGNSA. The DNA of the CDR3 is TGTGCCAGCAGCACACAAGAGGGAGGGGAGACCCAGTACTTC. It yields the protein CASSTQEGGETQYF.

This clonotype was found many times. The chain links TRBV7-9 to TRBJ2-4; 7 nucleotides line up with TRBD1. The J segment lost 3 bases and the V segment lost 2 bases, leaving 7 bases of the junction unmatched. The CDR3 is 16 residues long. CDR1 is SEHNR, CDR2 FQNEAQ, per germline (reference sequence). CDR3 loop: CASSLTGAVGKNIQYF. The CDR3 bases are TGTGCCAGCAGCTTAACAGGGGCGGTGGGCAAAAACATTCAGTACTTC.

This clonotype was recorded at least ten times. The V call is TRBV6-2 or TRBV6-3, the J call TRBJ2-7, with TRBD2 identical over 9 bases. Germline values: CDR1 MNHEY, CDR2 SVGEGT. The V segment lost 11 bases and the J segment 4 bases; nucleotides outside the gene matches: 6. The CDR3 sequence is 12 residues long. This CDR3 reads CAAGLAVYEQYF. The CDR3 DNA reads as TGTGCCGCGGGACTAGCCGTATACGAGCAGTACTTC.

This clonotype was picked up many times. The CDR3 protein is CASSFAGTALGGYTF. Written as DNA, the CDR3 is TGTGCCAGCAGCTTTGCCGGGACAGCCCTCGGTGGCTACACCTTC. This chain uses TRBV11-2 with TRBJ1-2, with 7 nucleotides matching TRBD1. Germline V gene lookup returns CDR1 SGHAT and CDR2 FQNNGV. Trimming cost V 3 bases and J 7 bases; bases outside gene matches: 11. The CDR3 runs 15 residues.